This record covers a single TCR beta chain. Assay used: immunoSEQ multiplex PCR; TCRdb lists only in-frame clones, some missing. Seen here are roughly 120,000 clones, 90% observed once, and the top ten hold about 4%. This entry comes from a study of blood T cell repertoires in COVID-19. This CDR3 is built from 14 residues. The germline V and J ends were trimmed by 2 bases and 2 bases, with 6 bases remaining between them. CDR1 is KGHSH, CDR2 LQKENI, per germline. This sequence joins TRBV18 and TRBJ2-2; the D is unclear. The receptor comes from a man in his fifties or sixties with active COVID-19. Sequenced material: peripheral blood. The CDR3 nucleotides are TGTGCCAGCTCACCAACCACAAACACCGGGGAGCTGTTTTTT. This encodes CASSPTTNTGELFF.